The present TCR beta chain was sequenced within a study of shared clonotypes between healthy human individuals. V lost 1 base and J 6 bases, leaving 13 bases between the germline ends. The CDR3 totals 14 residues. From germline, CDR1 is SGHTA and CDR2 FQGNSA. CD45RO-negative, CCR7-selected cells formed the naive CD8 fraction, which excluded terminally differentiated effector memory CD45RA+ cells. Clones were read by immunoSEQ multiplex PCR, and TCRdb kept only the in-frame ones, dropping some. Here the sample spans millions of clones, about 95% being singletons. The sequence was collected from a man between 18 and 29 years old in good health. The rearrangement uses TRBV7-2 and TRBJ2-7, with a possible D match to TRBD2 (6 bases). Sequenced material: naive CD8+ T cells sorted from blood. The CDR3 is CASSLVAGGPEQYF. The CDR3 bases are TGTGCCAGCAGCTTAGTGGCCGGGGGTCCCGAGCAGTACTTC.